A single sample is the source of the 27 T cell receptor beta chains below, sequenced in a study of blood T cells in healthy people across ages. Together with a sample-barcoded 5' primer, a J-beta primer mix was included in a second PCR lasting roughly 7 to 11 cycles. TCRdb re-derived calls from the 5' RACE reads in MiXCR, one entry per CDR3 protein. The data show over 600,000 distinct CDR3 sequences, around 50% seen once. The sequenced sample consisted of blood. The source is a man aged 35 to 55 in good health.

This clonotype was counted once. A read error may explain this, as a much larger clone is one base away. The J gene is TRBJ1-2, the V gene TRBV9; 8 positions agree with TRBD1. This CDR3 has 14 amino acids. V lost 4 bases and J lost 8; bases outside the gene matches: 10. CDR1 and CDR2 (germline): SGDLS, YYNGEE. The CDR3 is CASSNRGQGEGYTF. The CDR3 nucleotides read TGTGCCAGCAGCAATCGAGGACAGGGAGAAGGCTACACCTTC.

The chain is built from TRBV29-1 and TRBJ1-2; D gene uncertain. V lost 3 bases and J 8 bases, leaving 13 bases between the germline ends. CDR3 length: 12 amino acids. CDR1 is SQVTM and CDR2 is ANQGSEA in the germline V gene. The CDR3 nucleotides read TGCAGCGTTGAGGGCAGCGGAGGAGGCTACACCTTC. It encodes CSVEGSGGGYTF.

V is TRBV9 and J is TRBJ2-5; no definite D call. CDR1 is SGDLS and CDR2 is YYNGEE in the germline V gene. The germline V and J ends were trimmed by 6 bases and 5 bases, with 17 bases remaining between them. This CDR3 is 14 amino acids long. The CDR3: CASNKKKIGETQYF. In DNA form, the CDR3 reads TGTGCCAGCAACAAAAAAAAAATCGGGGAGACCCAGTACTTC.

In DNA, the CDR3 is TGTGCCAGCACCCTCCGAATTGGGCGGGGGTACAATGAGCAGTTCTTC. Its translation: CASTLRIGRGYNEQFF. This chain links TRBV7-8 with TRBJ2-1, with 7 bases matching TRBD2. Germline CDR1 is SGHVS and CDR2 is FQNEAQ. The CDR3 spans 16 residues. Losses at the gene ends were 7 bases for V and 4 bases for J; bases not matched to a gene: 13.

The chain recombines TRBV29-1 with TRBJ1-2; no reliable D call. There are 12 residues in the CDR3. The germline gives CDR1 SQVTM, CDR2 ANQGSEA. Between the trimmed V and J ends, which lost 7 bases and 9 bases, there was a span of 18 bases. The CDR3 here is CSALTDNESYTF. CDR3 DNA sequence: TGCAGCGCACTAACCGACAACGAGAGCTACACCTTC.

V is TRBV2 and J is TRBJ2-5; D gene ambiguous. The germline CDR1 and CDR2 sequences are SNHLY and FYNNEI. V was trimmed by 11 bases and J by 4 bases, leaving 17 bases between them. CDR3 length: 13 residues. The CDR3 nucleotides are TGTGCCGGAAAGTCGAGTAGTCGAGAGACCCAGTACTTC. This translates into CAGKSSSRETQYF.

This chain links TRBV20-1 with TRBJ2-1; TRBD2 agrees at 7 bases. The J segment lost 2 bases and the V segment lost 1 base, leaving 8 bases of the junction unmatched. In germline, CDR1 is DFQATT, CDR2 SNEGSKA (reference sequence). The CDR3 length is 16 residues. The CDR3, as DNA: TGCAGTGCTAGAGCGCCCAGCGGGGCTGCCTACAATGAGCAGTTCTTC. Its translation is CSARAPSGAAYNEQFF.

This sequence joins TRBV10-2 and TRBJ1-1, with a weak D call TRBD1 (6 bases). Germline V lookup: CDR1 WSHSY, CDR2 SAAADI. V was cut by 3 bases and J by 1 base, with 12 bases left in between. The CDR3 has 15 residues. CDR3 protein: CASSDPRQANTEAFF. The CDR3 coding sequence is TGCGCCAGCAGTGACCCCCGACAGGCGAACACTGAAGCTTTCTTT.

The chain uses TRBV7-2 and TRBJ1-4; TRBD1 might be the D (5 bases). Trimming shortened V by 5 bases and J by 3 bases, and 10 bases separated the two germline ends. The CDR3 is 14 amino acids. Germline assignment: CDR1 SGHTA and CDR2 FQGNSA. CDR3 coding DNA: TGTGCCAGCAGCCGGGACCTGGCTAATGAAAAACTGTTTTTT. It yields the protein CASSRDLANEKLFF.

This clonotype came up once. This chain joins TRBV3-1 and TRBJ2-3; maybe TRBD1 (6 bases). With 4 bases removed from V and 5 bases from J, the gap between germline ends came to 16 bases. Germline V CDR1 and CDR2: LGHDT, YNNKEL (reference sequence). The CDR3 length is 15 residues. The CDR3 here is CASSPSRGTRDTQYF. The DNA for the CDR3 is TGTGCCAGCAGCCCCTCCCGAGGGACACGAGATACGCAGTATTTT.

This clonotype was counted many times. The J gene is TRBJ2-5, the V gene TRBV5-5; 10 bases map to TRBD2. With V trimmed by 1 base and J by 1 base, 1 base remained unmatched. The CDR3 is 15 residues long. Germline CDR1 SGHKS, CDR2 YYEKEE (reference sequence). The DNA of the CDR3 is TGTGCCAGCAGCTTGACTAGCGGGGCCCAAGAGACCCAGTACTTC. This sequence encodes CASSLTSGAQETQYF.

J is TRBJ2-3 and V is TRBV5-1; 8 bases agree with TRBD2. Losses at the gene ends were 4 bases for V and 1 base for J; bases not matched to a gene: 5. CDR3 length: 15 residues. Germline V gene sequence: CDR1 SGHRS, CDR2 YFSETQ. CDR3 amino acids: CASSALTSGTDTQYF. CDR3 sequence (DNA): TGCGCCAGCAGCGCCCTGACTAGCGGCACAGATACGCAGTATTTT.

The rearrangement uses TRBV29-1 and TRBJ2-5; no clear D. There are 12 residues in the CDR3. Trimming took off 5 bases at V and 4 bases at J, with 11 bases between the two ends. CDR1 and CDR2 (germline): SQVTM, ANQGSEA. DNA of the CDR3: TGCAGCGTTTTGATGAGCCGAGAGACCCAGTACTTC. Encoded protein: CSVLMSRETQYF.

A few counts support this clonotype. This rearrangement joins TRBV27 to TRBJ2-5, with 9 bases that match TRBD1. J lost 5 bases, V lost 4 bases, and 11 bases had no gene match. Looked up from germline, CDR1 is MNHEY and CDR2 is SMNVEV (reference sequence). This CDR3 is built from 16 residues. CDR3 nucleotide sequence: TGTGCCAGCAGTTCCAGAACAGGGGGCTTGGGGGAGACCCAGTACTTC. This sequence encodes CASSSRTGGLGETQYF.

The rearrangement uses TRBV7-9 and TRBJ1-4; D is uncertain. V was pared by 4 bases and J by 0 bases, with 6 bases between. The CDR3 has 14 residues. Germline values: CDR1 SEHNR, CDR2 FQNEAQ (reference sequence). CDR3 residues: CASSWPATNEKLFF. CDR3 in DNA: TGTGCCAGCAGCTGGCCCGCAACTAATGAAAAACTGTTTTTT.

This clonotype appeared once. The chain has TRBV12-3 or TRBV12-4 and TRBJ2-7, with a tentative D call TRBD2 (6 bases). The CDR3 contains 17 residues. Trimming pared 5 bases from V and 2 bases from J, leaving 22 bases between. The CDR3 nucleotides are TGTGCCAGCAGTAAAACGGGGAGGACCGGGCCAACCTACGAGCAGTACTTC. Residues: CASSKTGRTGPTYEQYF.

V is TRBV29-1 and J is TRBJ2-1; no definite D call. Deletions cut 5 bases from V and 14 bases from J, with 7 bases between. The germline V gene encodes CDR1 SQVTM and CDR2 ANQGSEA. The CDR3 runs 8 residues. The CDR3 sequence: CSVNYKFF. The CDR3 DNA sequence: TGCAGCGTTAATTATAAGTTCTTC.

Remarks on this clonotype: One end of the junction is discordant with germline, which a read error may explain. This chain links TRBV7-2 with TRBJ2-1; D not certain. This CDR3 comprises 14 residues. Germline V gene sequence: CDR1 SGHTA, CDR2 FQGNSA. CDR3 sequence: CASNLASHYDEQFF. The DNA for the CDR3 is TGTGCCAGCAACCTGGCTTCGCACTACGATGAGCAGTTCTTC. Using reference TRBV7-2 and TRBJ2-1 for the parts outside the CDR3, the full variable domain is GAGVSQSPSNKVTEKGKDVELRCDPISGHTALYWYRQSLGQGLEFLIYFQGNSAPDKSGLPSDRFSAERTGGSVSTLTIQRTQQEDSAVYLCASNLASHYDEQFFGPGTRLTVL.

The rearrangement joins TRBV20-1 to TRBJ2-1; TRBD2 agrees at 8 bases. The CDR3 covers 13 residues. With 6 bases clipped from V and 5 bases from J, the junction kept 6 bases outside the gene matches. Germline V CDR1 and CDR2: DFQATT, SNEGSKA (reference sequence). The DNA for the CDR3 is TGCAGTGCAGGAGGCGGGGGGCACAATGAGCAGTTCTTC. Encoded protein: CSAGGGGHNEQFF.

The chain has TRBV7-9 and TRBJ2-5; 7 bases align to TRBD1. The J call is uncertain, as TRBJ2-7 better fits the DNA end. CDR3 length: 14 amino acids. Looked up from germline, CDR1 is SEHNR and CDR2 is FQNEAQ (reference sequence). The CDR3 DNA reads TGTGCCAGCAGCTTGACAGGGCAATTATACGAGCAGTACTTC. Its protein is CASSLTGQLYEQYF.

V gene TRBV28 combines with J gene TRBJ1-2; D is unclear. CDR3 length: 13 amino acids. The ends were cut back, 6 bases at V and 4 bases at J, with 12 bases in the middle. Per germline, CDR1 MDHEN and CDR2 SYDVKM. CDR3 sequence reads: CASRPTGLYGYTF. The CDR3 DNA sequence: TGTGCCAGCAGACCAACCGGCCTCTATGGCTACACCTTC.

The rearrangement links TRBV6-6 to TRBJ2-6; a weak D match, TRBD1 (6 bases). The CDR3 has 16 residues. CDR1 MNHNY and CDR2 SVGAGI come from the germline V gene (reference sequence). Deletions cut 5 bases from V and 0 bases from J, with 11 bases between. The CDR3 DNA is TGTGCCAGCAGTAGACAGGCGCTCTCTGGGGCCAACGTCCTGACTTTC. It specifies CASSRQALSGANVLTF.

This chain joins TRBV21-1 and TRBJ2-7. TRBV21-1 is a pseudogene. CDR3 size: 16 residues. The CDR3 loop is CASSKVSKGLPYEQYF. The CDR3 nucleotides are TGTGCCAGCAGCAAAGTCTCGAAGGGTCTCCCCTACGAGCAGTACTTC.

This chain uses TRBV20-1 with TRBJ2-1; 7 bases are a match to TRBD2. The length of the CDR3 is 15 residues. Unmatched junction bases numbered 10, after V lost 5 bases and J lost 3 bases. Germline V gives CDR1 DFQATT, CDR2 SNEGSKA (reference sequence). The CDR3 DNA reads TGCAGTGCTCCCTCCCTGGGACTAATCTACAATGAGCAGTTCTTC. Translated, it gives CSAPSLGLIYNEQFF.

V usage is TRBV6-2 or TRBV6-3 and J usage is TRBJ2-4, with D possibly being TRBD2 (6 bases). The assigned J gene may be wrong: the sequence end matches TRBJ2-5 better. The CDR3 has 14 amino acids. Germline V gene data show CDR1 as MNHEY and CDR2 as SVGEGT. The CDR3 DNA sequence: TGTGCCAGCGCGCGACGGGAGAGGGGAGAGACCCAGTACTTC. It yields the protein CASARRERGETQYF.

This chain links TRBV11-2 with TRBJ2-3; TRBD2 aligns across 16 bases. Germline V lookup: CDR1 SGHAT, CDR2 FQNNGV. V lost 2 bases to trimming and J lost 2 bases; unmatched junction nucleotides: 16. The CDR3 is made up of 22 amino acids. This CDR3 is CASSLRAGTSGRGGPHTDTQYF. The CDR3 DNA sequence: TGTGCCAGCAGCTTAAGGGCCGGGACTAGCGGGAGGGGGGGTCCCCACACAGATACGCAGTATTTT.

The rearrangement uses TRBV2 and TRBJ2-4, with D possibly being TRBD2 (5 bases). The end of the DNA is better explained by TRBJ2-7, so the J call may be wrong. This CDR3 is built from 16 residues. Germline V gene sequence: CDR1 SNHLY, CDR2 FYNNEI. The CDR3 here is CASSDPDGLRTYEQYF. The CDR3 nucleotides read TGTGCCAGCAGCGATCCAGACGGACTCCGTACCTACGAGCAGTACTTC.